Listed below are T cell receptor beta chains from one sample, sequenced in a study of cytomegalovirus exposure and HLA in healthy donors. Sequencing was performed with immunoSEQ multiplex PCR; in TCRdb, only in-frame clones are kept and a portion is missing. The repertoire has 85,000 to 130,000 clones, around three quarters of them found once; the top ten carry roughly 4%. The source material was PBMCs. The source is a female donor in good health and CMV-seropositive. The CDR3 runs from the conserved cysteine through the conserved F or W. The D gene is left open where the match is weak. Rows give clone size only sometimes, using once, few, many, or a class for an expanded clone.

d_gene	j_gene	abundance	v_gene	len	CDR3aa	CDR3nt
NA	TRBJ1-3	NA	TRBV6-5	14	CASRISSSGNTIYF	TGTGCCAGCAGGATCTCGAGCTCTGGAAACACCATATATTTT
TRBD1	TRBJ2-7	NA	TRBV5-1	14	CASSPGTVSYEQYF	TGCGCCAGCAGCCCCGGGACAGTCTCCTACGAGCAGTACTTC
NA	TRBJ2-5	NA	TRBV7-2	15	CASSLELAPQETQYF	TGTGCCAGCAGCTTAGAGCTAGCACCCCAAGAGACCCAGTACTTC
NA	TRBJ2-4	few	TRBV20-1	10	CSASRQAPYF	TGCAGTGCTTCGCGACAGGCTCCCTACTTC
NA	TRBJ1-1	NA	TRBV4-1	16	CASSPSPQGLGTEAFF	TGCGCCAGCAGCCCATCCCCCCAGGGTCTGGGCACTGAAGCTTTCTTT
TRBD2	TRBJ2-1	NA	TRBV12-5	18	CASGLAVASGSSYNEQFF	TGTGCTAGTGGTTTGGCCGTAGCTAGCGGGAGCTCCTACAATGAGCAGTTCTTC
TRBD1	TRBJ2-7	NA	TRBV18	13	CASSRGQGTEQYF	TGTGCCAGCTCAAGGGGACAGGGGACGGAGCAGTACTTC
NA	TRBJ1-2	NA	TRBV7-2	16	CASSLDFRASNYGYTF	TGTGCCAGCAGCTTAGACTTCAGGGCATCTAACTATGGCTACACCTTC
TRBD1	TRBJ2-7	NA	TRBV11-2	16	CASSLRDRGSSYEQYF	TGTGCCAGCAGCCTCCGGGACAGGGGAAGCTCCTACGAGCAGTACTTC
NA	TRBJ1-4	NA	TRBV2	16	CASTSSPLPSGEKLFF	TGTGCCAGCACTTCGAGCCCCTTGCCCTCGGGTGAAAAACTGTTTTTT
NA	TRBJ1-4	NA	TRBV12-2	16	CASRLVGRAEYEKLFF	TGTGCAAGTCGCTTAGTAGGCAGGGCCGAGTATGAAAAACTGTTTTTT
TRBD1	TRBJ1-6	NA	TRBV7-9	15	CASSFPGTDYSPLHF	TGTGCCAGCAGCTTTCCCGGGACAGATTATTCACCCCTCCACTTT
TRBD2	TRBJ2-7	few	TRBV19	14	CASTASGAGPEQYF	TGTGCCAGTACCGCGAGCGGGGCGGGGCCCGAGCAGTACTTC
NA	TRBJ2-5	NA	TRBV2	14	CASMRGPDGETQYF	TGTGCCAGCATGCGAGGGCCGGATGGGGAGACCCAGTACTTC
TRBD2	TRBJ2-1	few	TRBV5-6	16	CASSLRTSGVYNEQFF	TGTGCCAGCAGCTTAAGAACTAGCGGGGTTTACAATGAGCAGTTCTTC
NA	TRBJ2-1	few	TRBV15	16	CATSSSSGDLYNEQFF	TGTGCCACCAGCAGTTCCAGCGGAGACCTTTACAATGAGCAGTTCTTC
TRBD2	TRBJ2-1	NA	TRBV12-5	16	CASGSARREGYNEQFF	TGTGCTAGTGGCTCCGCTCGGCGGGAGGGATACAATGAGCAGTTCTTC
NA	TRBJ2-7	NA	TRBV19	14	CASAAGADLYEQYF	TGTGCCAGTGCGGCTGGGGCAGACCTCTACGAGCAGTACTTC
NA	TRBJ1-2	NA	TRBV7-2	14	CASSVQGSNYGYTF	TGTGCCAGCAGCGTTCAGGGGTCTAACTATGGCTACACCTTC
NA	TRBJ1-5	once	TRBV30	13	CACSTGPNQPQHF	TGTGCCTGCTCTACAGGCCCCAATCAGCCCCAGCATTTT
NA	TRBJ1-1	once	TRBV9	14	CASSAAGDNTEAFF	TGTGCCAGCAGCGCCGCAGGGGACAACACTGAAGCTTTCTTT
NA	TRBJ2-7	NA	TRBV25-1	12	CASSDGLREQYF	TGTGCCAGCAGTGATGGTTTGAGAGAGCAGTACTTC
TRBD2	TRBJ2-1	once	TRBV5-1	15	CASSLSLAGNNEQFF	TGCGCCAGCAGCTTGAGCCTAGCGGGGAACAATGAGCAGTTCTTC
NA	TRBJ2-2	NA	TRBV6-5	15	CASSYLRQPTGELFF	TGTGCCAGCAGTTACTTGCGACAGCCCACCGGGGAGCTGTTTTTT
NA	TRBJ1-1	NA	TRBV5-1	14	CASSKGPGDTEAFF	TGCGCCAGCAGCAAGGGCCCGGGGGACACTGAAGCTTTCTTT
TRBD2	TRBJ2-1	NA	TRBV5-1	15	CASSTTLAGVNEQFF	TGCGCCAGCAGCACCACTCTAGCGGGAGTCAATGAGCAGTTCTTC
TRBD1	TRBJ1-1	NA	TRBV7-8	13	CASSYGQGDGAFF	TGTGCCAGCAGCTATGGACAGGGTGATGGAGCTTTCTTT
TRBD1	TRBJ2-3	NA	TRBV7-7	14	CASSPGTGQDTQYF	TGTGCCAGCAGCCCAGGGACAGGGCAAGATACGCAGTATTTT
TRBD2	TRBJ2-7	NA	TRBV4-1	17	CASSPLLSGTIFYEQYF	TGCGCCAGCAGCCCCTTACTTAGCGGGACAATCTTCTACGAGCAGTACTTC
TRBD2	TRBJ2-1	NA	TRBV7-8	18	CASSPLRRASGAYNEQFF	TGTGCCAGCAGCCCCCTTCGTAGGGCTAGCGGGGCCTACAATGAGCAGTTCTTC
NA	TRBJ1-1	NA	TRBV7-2	17	CASSARQQTFMNTEAFF	TGTGCCAGCAGCGCTCGACAGCAAACATTCATGAACACTGAAGCTTTCTTT
NA	TRBJ1-5	NA	TRBV27	15	CASSFPGSGNQPQHF	TGTGCCAGCAGTTTTCCGGGGTCTGGCAATCAGCCCCAGCATTTT
NA	TRBJ2-3	NA	TRBV10-1	14	CASSGTRVTDTQYF	TGCGCCAGCAGTGGAACCCGGGTCACAGATACGCAGTATTTT
NA	TRBJ2-3	NA	TRBV7-9	16	CASSLPLAFPTDTQYF	TGTGCCAGCAGCTTACCTCTAGCTTTTCCCACAGATACGCAGTATTTT
TRBD1	TRBJ1-1	NA	TRBV5-1	17	CASSRGQGANMNTEAFF	TGCGCCAGCAGCCGGGGGCAGGGGGCAAACATGAACACTGAAGCTTTCTTT
NA	TRBJ1-5	NA	TRBV19	12	CASSIGGGPQHF	TGTGCCAGTAGTATAGGAGGGGGGCCCCAGCATTTT
TRBD2	TRBJ2-1	NA	TRBV11-2	15	CASSLVSGRVNEQFF	TGTGCCAGCAGCTTAGTTAGCGGGAGGGTCAATGAGCAGTTCTTC
NA	TRBJ2-3	NA	TRBV27	14	CASSFSGGTDTQYF	TGTGCCAGCAGTTTTTCGGGGGGCACAGATACGCAGTATTTT
NA	TRBJ2-2	NA	TRBV15	16	CATSSRRTETSGELFF	TGTGCCACCAGCAGCCGTAGGACAGAGACAAGCGGGGAGCTGTTTTTT
NA	TRBJ2-7	few	TRBV7-8	15	CASSLAGWASYEQYF	TGTGCCAGCAGCTTAGCCGGTTGGGCCTCCTACGAGCAGTACTTC
NA	TRBJ2-6	NA	TRBV9	17	CASSVALGAAGANVLTF	TGTGCCAGCAGCGTAGCTCTGGGGGCGGCTGGGGCCAACGTCCTGACTTTC
NA	TRBJ2-5	NA	TRBV7-9	19	CASSLDIPHSLESQETQYF	TGTGCCAGCAGCTTAGATATCCCCCATAGTCTAGAAAGCCAAGAGACCCAGTACTTC